Below are 22 T cell receptor beta chains sequenced from a single sample in a study of T-cell memory formation after mild COVID-19. TCRdb analysed the 5' RACE reads with MiXCR anew, one entry per CDR3 protein. This sample has tens of thousands of distinct CDR3 sequences, with around 13% found just once. Material for sequencing was PBMCs or a T cell subset sorted from them (not recorded which). Source of these receptors: an adult woman who had mild COVID-19 (a few samples of this study predate the infection). Cell type and time point are not known.

This clonotype occurred a few times. One end of the junction is discordant with germline, which a read error may explain. V is TRBV12-3 or TRBV12-4 and J is TRBJ2-7, with D unresolved. CDR3 length equals 15 residues. CDR3 nucleotides: TGTGCCAGCAGCCCCGACGGGCTCCCTTCCTCCGAGCAGTACTTC. This codes for CASSPDGLPSSEQYF.

This clonotype was observed a few times. J is TRBJ1-5 and V is TRBV12-3 or TRBV12-4; 7 bases fit TRBD1. The trim removed 5 bases at V and 3 bases at J, leaving 4 bases unmatched. The CDR3 runs 14 residues. The chain's CDR3 is CASSHTGANQPQHF. The CDR3 DNA is TGTGCCAGCAGTCACACAGGGGCCAATCAGCCCCAGCATTTT.

The rearrangement uses TRBV23-1 and TRBJ2-3; TRBD2 aligns across 7 bases. TRBV23-1 is flagged as an ORF with uncertain function. The length of the CDR3 is 16 residues. V lost 2 bases to trimming and J lost 2 bases; unmatched junction nucleotides: 7. In nucleotides, the CDR3 is TGCGCCAGCAGTCAACCCTCAGCGGGATACACAGATACGCAGTATTTT. Its translation is CASSQPSAGYTDTQYF.

This clonotype appeared many times. The J gene is TRBJ2-3, the V gene TRBV7-9; a possible D gene is TRBD1 (6 bases). The CDR3 extends over 17 amino acids. Germline CDR1 is SEHNR and CDR2 is FQNEAQ (reference sequence). Trimming pared 7 bases from V and 1 base from J, leaving 21 bases between. This chain's CDR3 is CASNPPTGKGGTDTQYF. Here the CDR3 DNA reads TGTGCCAGCAACCCACCCACAGGAAAGGGGGGCACAGATACGCAGTATTTT.

The V gene is TRBV12-3 or TRBV12-4, the J gene TRBJ1-1; no clear D. Trimming took off 5 bases at V and 6 bases at J, with 13 bases between the two ends. CDR3 length equals 13 residues. In DNA form, the CDR3 reads TGTGCCAGCAGTCCCTTCCGCGGGGCTGAAGCTTTCTTT. Protein: CASSPFRGAEAFF.

The sample holds a few counts of this clonotype. This chain uses TRBV12-3 or TRBV12-4 with TRBJ1-1; the match to TRBD1 covers 11 bases. The CDR3 covers 15 residues. J was trimmed by 5 bases and V by 6 bases; bases with no gene match: 8. CDR3 residues: CASRTDRGLGTEAFF. DNA of the CDR3: TGTGCCAGCAGAACGGACAGGGGGCTGGGGACTGAAGCTTTCTTT.

CDR3 nucleotides: TGCGCCAGCAGCTTGGAGTCCTACACTGAAGCTTTCTTT. This translates into CASSLESYTEAFF. V gene TRBV5-1 combines with J gene TRBJ1-1, with D unclear. Trimming took off 0 bases at V and 3 bases at J, with 6 bases between the two ends. The V gene's germline CDR1 is SGHRS and CDR2 YFSETQ. The CDR3 covers 13 residues.

This clonotype was counted many times. The chain joins TRBV12-3 or TRBV12-4 to TRBJ2-1; no firm D call. Trimming removed 6 bases at V and 0 bases at J, with 6 bases between. CDR3 length: 13 amino acids. The CDR3 region has the DNA TGTGCCAGCAGCTTTAGCTCCTACAATGAGCAGTTCTTC. Translated, it gives CASSFSSYNEQFF.

This clonotype has at least ten counts. The chain uses TRBV7-9 and TRBJ2-5; TRBD2 matches 9 bases. Germline CDR1 and CDR2: SEHNR and FQNEAQ (reference sequence). The CDR3 length is 15 residues. J lost 5 bases, V lost 5 bases, and 9 bases had no gene match. The CDR3 bases are TGTGCCAGCAGCCCCCCGGGACTAGCTTTCGAGACCCAGTACTTC. Amino acids: CASSPPGLAFETQYF.

Only a few counts were recorded for this clonotype. The V call is TRBV4-1, the J call TRBJ2-3; no clear D gene. V lost 0 bases, J lost 8 bases, and 12 bases lay in between. Looked up from germline, CDR1 is MGHRA and CDR2 is YSYEKL. The CDR3 sequence is 14 residues long. CDR3 in DNA: TGCGCCAGCAGCCAAGATGACCCTCTGGGTACGCAGTATTTT. Its protein product is CASSQDDPLGTQYF.

Only a few counts were recorded for this clonotype. The CDR3 loop reads CASSSGPGDLAYEQYF. DNA of the CDR3: TGCGCCAGCAGCTCGGGGCCTGGGGACCTCGCTTACGAGCAGTACTTC. The V and J genes are TRBV4-1 and TRBJ2-7, with D perhaps matching TRBD1 or TRBD2 (5 bases each). The CDR3 loop spans 16 amino acids. Germline CDR1 is MGHRA and CDR2 is YSYEKL. Trimming removed 5 bases at V and 4 bases at J, with 21 bases between.

The rearrangement links TRBV5-6 to TRBJ1-5; TRBD1 aligns across 8 bases. The trim removed 2 bases at V and 7 bases at J, leaving 5 bases unmatched. Germline V gene lookup returns CDR1 SGHDT and CDR2 YYEEEE. The CDR3 sequence is 14 residues long. CDR3 bases: TGTGCCAGCAGCTTCGGACAGGGACCCCAGCCCCAGCATTTT. Translating it yields CASSFGQGPQPQHF.

This clonotype appeared a few times. V usage is TRBV6-5 and J usage is TRBJ2-1, with TRBD2 matching 14 bases. Unmatched junction bases numbered 7, after V lost 0 bases and J lost 0 bases. The CDR3 sequence is 20 residues long. Germline loops: CDR1 MNHEY, CDR2 SVGAGI. Here the CDR3 reads CASSYSSGTSGGPSYNEQFF. CDR3 coding DNA: TGTGCCAGCAGTTACTCGTCGGGGACTAGCGGGGGCCCCTCCTACAATGAGCAGTTCTTC.

Only a few counts were recorded for this clonotype. The V call is TRBV7-9, the J call TRBJ2-5; D not resolved. Germline V gene data show CDR1 as SEHNR and CDR2 as FQNEAQ (reference sequence). With 5 bases removed from V and 1 base from J, the gap between germline ends came to 14 bases. The length of the CDR3 is 15 residues. CDR3 in DNA: TGTGCCAGCAGCCCGATTTTTCCCCTCCAAGAGACCCAGTACTTC. As protein: CASSPIFPLQETQYF.

The rearrangement links TRBV14 to TRBJ2-1, with TRBD2 matching 13 bases. The CDR3 consists of 17 residues. Germline V gene data show CDR1 as SGHDN and CDR2 as FVKESK. The J segment lost 6 bases and the V segment lost 3 bases, leaving 8 bases of the junction unmatched. The CDR3 DNA follows: TGTGCCAGCAGCCACTACTCTGGACTAGCGGGAGTCAATGAGCAGTTCTTC. Protein product: CASSHYSGLAGVNEQFF.

This chain joins TRBV11-2 and TRBJ2-3; 7 positions agree with TRBD2. J lost 1 base, V lost 5 bases, and 6 bases had no gene match. The CDR3 sequence is 15 residues long. CDR1 and CDR2 (germline): SGHAT, FQNNGV. The CDR3 DNA is TGTGCCAGCAGCCCGACGGGGGGACGCACAGATACGCAGTATTTT. Translated: CASSPTGGRTDTQYF.

The CDR3, as DNA: TGTGCCAGCAGCTTAGCGCTCAAGTACAATGAGCAGTTCTTC. Translation gives CASSLALKYNEQFF. The chain joins TRBV7-9 to TRBJ2-1; D uncertain. V was clipped by 0 bases and J by 4 bases, with 7 bases between them. Germline CDR1 is SEHNR and CDR2 is FQNEAQ (reference sequence). This CDR3 is 14 amino acids long.

The chain carries TRBV15 and TRBJ2-7, with TRBD1 identical over 9 bases. The CDR3 sequence is 16 residues long. Germline CDR1 LNHNV, CDR2 YYDKDF (reference sequence). V gave up 0 bases and J gave up 5 bases; unmatched junction bases: 8. CDR3 region: CATSRDGTGGLNEQYF. As DNA, the CDR3 is TGTGCCACCAGCAGAGACGGAACAGGGGGCCTGAACGAGCAGTACTTC.

This sequence joins TRBV10-3 and TRBJ2-7; TRBD1 agrees at 11 bases. The CDR3 extends over 15 amino acids. The J segment lost 4 bases and the V segment lost 6 bases, leaving 8 bases of the junction unmatched. The germline CDR1 and CDR2 sequences are ENHRY and SYGVKD. Here the CDR3 reads CAIRTVGQGEYEQYF. The CDR3 DNA sequence: TGTGCCATCAGGACCGTGGGACAGGGGGAATACGAGCAGTACTTC.

The chain employs TRBV20-1 and TRBJ2-1, with 14 bases that match TRBD2. The CDR3 is 17 residues long. The germline CDR1 and CDR2 sequences are DFQATT and SNEGSKA (reference sequence). The V segment lost 7 bases and the J segment 0 bases; nucleotides outside the gene matches: 8. CDR3 sequence reads: CSGMGLAGAVSYNEQFF. CDR3 nucleotide sequence: TGCAGTGGCATGGGACTAGCGGGAGCAGTCTCCTACAATGAGCAGTTCTTC.

A single count supports this clonotype. J is TRBJ2-3 and V is TRBV12-3 or TRBV12-4; D is possibly TRBD1 (5 bases). V lost 7 bases and J lost 2, with 13 bases in between. This CDR3 contains 14 residues. CDR3 bases: TGTGCCAGCACGCAAGGACATTCCACAGATACGCAGTATTTT. Amino acid sequence: CASTQGHSTDTQYF.

This clonotype was observed a handful of times. The rearrangement links TRBV7-6 to TRBJ2-2; D may be TRBD2 (6 bases). Germline-derived CDR1 and CDR2 are SGHVS and FNYEAQ. Between the trimmed V and J ends, which lost 3 bases and 3 bases, there was a span of 11 bases. This CDR3 comprises 15 residues. DNA for the CDR3: TGTGCCAGCAGCTTTCAGCGGAGGGACACCGGGGAGCTGTTTTTT. Encoded protein: CASSFQRRDTGELFF. The full variable domain, with the rest looked up from reference TRBV7-6 and TRBJ2-2, is GAGVSQSPRYKVTKRGQDVALRCDPISGHVSLYWYRQALGQGPEFLTYFNYEAQQDKSGLPNDRFSAERPEGSISTLTIQRTEQRDSAMYRCASSFQRRDTGELFFGEGSRLTVL.